This T cell receptor beta chain comes out of a study of T cell clones after liver transplantation. Overall study: TCRbeta sequencing after a pre-transplant mixed lymphocyte reaction identified graft-donor-reactive clones, later tracked in post-transplant blood. Until 12-24 months post-transplant, subjects got standard immunosuppression and no induction.

Overall study results and limits: A larger donor-reactive than third-party decline suggested partial antigen-specific deletion. Conclusions were preliminary, with small, heterogeneous patient groups.

Assay used: immunoSEQ multiplex PCR; TCRdb lists only in-frame clones, some missing. The sample consists of over 50,000 clones, about 86% of them appearing once. This clone was seen only a few times. Its antigen is still unknown. The CDR3 length is 12 residues. In germline, CDR1 is SQVTM, CDR2 ANQGSEA. With 4 bases removed from V and 9 bases from J, the gap between germline ends came to 13 bases. Sample: CD8+ T cells from blood, taken 12 months after liver transplant. The chain uses TRBV29-1 and TRBJ2-1; weak D call: TRBD2 (5 bases). The receptor was isolated from a human patient who received a liver transplant. Some T cells may be graft donor cells. CDR3 in amino acids: CSVGVQSGEQFF. The CDR3 DNA sequence: TGCAGCGTTGGTGTCCAGAGCGGTGAGCAGTTCTTC.